Listed below are T cell receptor beta chains from one sample, sequenced in a study of T cell responses to AZD1222 COVID-19 vaccine. Profiled with immunoSEQ multiplex PCR; TCRdb holds only in-frame clones, not every one. Of roughly 90,000 clones in the sample, around nine tenths are singletons; the top ten hold roughly 4.3%. The source material was peripheral blood, sampled on day 0 of MenACWY control vaccination. These receptors were taken from an adult in good health. Each CDR3 is given with its conserved first and last residue. The D gene is left open where the match is weak. Clone size is given for some rows only: seen once, a few or many times, or a class if the clone is expanded.

DNA | CDR3 | J | D | size | V
TGTGCCAGCAGCCAAGCGGGCTACGAGCAGTACTTC | CASSQAGYEQYF | TRBJ2-7 | - | - | TRBV3-1/TRBV3-2
TGTGCTAGTGGTTCTGGCCCCGAATATGGCTACACCTTC | CASGSGPEYGYTF | TRBJ1-2 | - | - | TRBV12-5
TGTGCCAGCAGTTACGACGACGGGGGCTCCTACGAGCAGTACTTC | CASSYDDGGSYEQYF | TRBJ2-7 | - | - | TRBV6-2/TRBV6-3
TGTGCCAGTAGTTCGGGACTAGCAAACGAGCAGTTCTTC | CASSSGLANEQFF | TRBJ2-1 | TRBD2 | - | TRBV19
TGTGCCAGCAGCGAAGGGACTAGCGAGATCACAGATACGCAGTATTTT | CASSEGTSEITDTQYF | TRBJ2-3 | TRBD2 | - | TRBV7-3
TGCGCCAGCAGCTTGAAGACTAGCGGGATAAGCACAGATACGCAGTATTTT | CASSLKTSGISTDTQYF | TRBJ2-3 | TRBD2 | - | TRBV5-1
TGCGCCAGCAGTGACACTACAGGGGCGCGGACTGAAGCTTTCTTT | CASSDTTGARTEAFF | TRBJ1-1 | TRBD1 | few | TRBV10-1
TGTGCCAGCAGTGGCGGGACCGGGGAGCTGTTTTTT | CASSGGTGELFF | TRBJ2-2 | - | - | TRBV12-3/TRBV12-4
TGTGCCACCAGTGATGGGCAGGTAGAGACCCAGTACTTC | CATSDGQVETQYF | TRBJ2-5 | - | - | TRBV24-1
TGTGCCATGGCGTGGGGGGTCTACGAGCAGTACTTC | CAMAWGVYEQYF | TRBJ2-7 | - | - | TRBV3-1/TRBV3-2
TGTGCCAGCAGCTTAGGTGAAAGGGTGCTAGAAGCTGAAGCTTTCTTT | CASSLGERVLEAEAFF | TRBJ1-1 | - | - | TRBV11-1
TGTGCCAGCAGTTTAAGGCCAGGCACTGAAGCTTTCTTT | CASSLRPGTEAFF | TRBJ1-1 | - | - | TRBV12-3/TRBV12-4
TGTGCCAGCAGCCGAAGCGGGGGACTTTTGGAGCTGTTTTTT | CASSRSGGLLELFF | TRBJ2-2 | TRBD2 | - | TRBV7-6
TGTGCCAGCAGCGACGCCGCTAGCACAGATACGCAGTATTTT | CASSDAASTDTQYF | TRBJ2-3 | - | - | TRBV11-2
TGTGCCAGCACCTCAGAGGGGAGAGGGGCTCTCACCTTC | CASTSEGRGALTF | TRBJ1-2 | - | - | TRBV9
TGTGCCAGCAGCTCGGTGGGACCCTTCTATGGCTACACCTTC | CASSSVGPFYGYTF | TRBJ1-2 | - | once | TRBV28
TGTGCCAGCAGCCGCACCGGAGGAAATTCACCCCTCCACTTT | CASSRTGGNSPLHF | TRBJ1-6 | - | once | TRBV16
TGCGCCAGCAGCCTGACGGGGGGGCTCAATGAGCAGTTCTTC | CASSLTGGLNEQFF | TRBJ2-1 | TRBD2 | - | TRBV4-3
TGTGCCAGCAGTTACTCCTATGGCTACACCTTC | CASSYSYGYTF | TRBJ1-2 | - | - | TRBV6-2/TRBV6-3
TGTGCCAGCAGCCCCCCAGGGGCCAACGTCCTGACTTTC | CASSPPGANVLTF | TRBJ2-6 | - | - | TRBV7-9
TGTGCCACGTCGATTTCTGGGGGGGCGAGCAATCAGCCCCAGCATTTT | CATSISGGASNQPQHF | TRBJ1-5 | - | - | TRBV19
TGCGCCAGCAGTGAGTCGTGGTCGGGAGCTTTCTTT | CASSESWSGAFF | TRBJ1-1 | - | once | TRBV10-2
TGTGCCAGCAGTTTACCGCCAGGGAGGAATCAGCCCCAGCATTTT | CASSLPPGRNQPQHF | TRBJ1-5 | - | - | TRBV28
TGTGCCAGTAGTATACGGGACAGGGGGAATGGCTACACCTTC | CASSIRDRGNGYTF | TRBJ1-2 | TRBD1 | - | TRBV19